This passage covers 15 T cell receptor beta chains from one sample sequenced in a study of blood T cell repertoires in COVID-19. Assay used: immunoSEQ multiplex PCR; TCRdb lists only in-frame clones, some missing. The repertoire consists of under 200,000 clones, with approximately 88% occurring once and the leading ten covering about 6.6%. Sequenced material: PBMCs or T cells enriched from blood (not recorded which). Receptors were obtained from a woman in her forties or fifties who had recovered from COVID-19.

This clone has a single count. J is TRBJ2-7 and V is TRBV21-1; the table's D gene call, TRBD2, was not cross checked with the DNA. TRBV21-1 is annotated as a pseudogene. CDR3 size: 16 residues. The CDR3 sequence is CASSKASSSGPYEQYF. CDR3 sequence (DNA): TGTGCCAGCAGCAAAGCCTCGAGTAGCGGGCCCTACGAGCAGTACTTC.

The rearrangement links TRBV11-3 to TRBJ2-5; TRBD2 matches 8 bases. Germline V gene data show CDR1 as SGHNT and CDR2 as YENEEA. Trimming at V came to 5 bases and at J to 5 bases, leaving 19 bases not matched to a gene. The CDR3 spans 18 residues. The CDR3 loop reads CASSPHHPGGGGKETQYF. CDR3 DNA: TGTGCCAGCAGCCCCCACCACCCGGGGGGCGGGGGGAAGGAGACCCAGTACTTC.

The gene calls are TRBV11-3 and TRBJ2-1; TRBD2 matches 8 bases. Per germline, CDR1 SGHNT and CDR2 YENEEA. V was clipped by 3 bases and J by 4 bases; unmatched bases: 2. The CDR3 covers 14 residues. The CDR3 here is CASSFRGGYNEQFF. CDR3 bases: TGTGCCAGCAGCTTTCGGGGGGGATACAATGAGCAGTTCTTC.

V gene TRBV15 combines with J gene TRBJ2-5, with 8 nucleotides matching TRBD2. Germline-derived CDR1 and CDR2 are LNHNV and YYDKDF (reference sequence). The CDR3 runs to 16 residues. The ends lost 1 base at V and 0 bases at J; junction bases unmatched: 4. CDR3 bases: TGTGCCACCAGCAGAGGCCCAGCGGGGGACCAAGAGACCCAGTACTTC. Translated, it gives CATSRGPAGDQETQYF. The full variable domain, in which reference TRBV15 and TRBJ2-5 provide the parts outside the CDR3, is DAMVIQNPRYQVTQFGKPVTLSCSQTLNHNVMYWYQQKSSQAPKLLFHYYDKDFNNEADTPDNFQSRRPNTSFCFLDIRSPGLGDTAMYLCATSRGPAGDQETQYFGPGTRLLVL.

The chain recombines TRBV6-5 with TRBJ1-5; D is possibly TRBD1 (5 bases). The V end lost 5 bases, the J end lost 8 bases, and 19 bases lay between the germline ends. Germline CDR1 and CDR2: MNHEY and SVGAGI. The CDR3 length is 15 residues. The CDR3, as DNA: TGTGCCAGCAGTAAGACTTTTTGGGGGGATAAGCCCCAGCATTTT. Translation: CASSKTFWGDKPQHF.

The chain employs TRBV14 and TRBJ2-5; no clear D gene. This CDR3 region has 14 residues. The V gene lost 0 bases and the J gene lost 1 base, with 6 bases spanning the gap. CDR1 and CDR2 from the germline V gene are SGHDN and FVKESK. The CDR3 spells CASSQDDIQETQYF. The CDR3, as DNA: TGTGCCAGCAGCCAAGATGACATCCAAGAGACCCAGTACTTC.

Worth noting for this clone: The same CDR3 also results from other DNA sequences found in this sample. This chain uses TRBV19 with TRBJ1-1; D is perhaps TRBD1 (6 bases). This CDR3 has 14 residues. Germline V gene lookup returns CDR1 LNHDA and CDR2 SQIVND (reference sequence). The V gene lost 6 bases and the J gene lost 0 bases, with 11 bases spanning the gap. In DNA, the CDR3 is TGTGCCAGTAGCCCGCAGGGGTTGAACACTGAAGCTTTCTTT. This translates into CASSPQGLNTEAFF.

This clone was seen just once. V gene TRBV19 combines with J gene TRBJ2-1; the match to TRBD1 covers 8 bases. V was clipped by 4 bases and J by 10 bases; unmatched bases: 15. The CDR3 loop spans 16 amino acids. Per the germline V gene, CDR1 is LNHDA and CDR2 is SQIVND (reference sequence). This CDR3 is CASSTFGGTGLVEQFF. As DNA, the CDR3 is TGTGCCAGTAGTACCTTCGGCGGGACAGGCCTTGTGGAGCAGTTCTTC.

The chain links TRBV7-2 to TRBJ1-5, with 10 bases fitting TRBD1. Unmatched junction bases numbered 5, after V lost 3 bases and J lost 6 bases. The CDR3 has 15 residues. Looked up from germline, CDR1 is SGHTA and CDR2 is FQGNSA. This chain's CDR3 is CASSFGTGAGQPQHF. CDR3 in DNA: TGTGCCAGCAGCTTCGGGACAGGGGCTGGTCAGCCCCAGCATTTT.

This chain connects TRBV5-1 to TRBJ1-2; D unresolved. The V gene lost 4 bases and the J gene lost 7 bases, with 20 bases spanning the gap. Germline V gene sequence: CDR1 SGHRS, CDR2 YFSETQ. This CDR3 region has 15 residues. CDR3 DNA sequence: TGCGCCAGCAGCCCGATTCGCCAGGCAGCCCGTGGCTACACCTTC. It translates to CASSPIRQAARGYTF. The full variable domain, completed using reference TRBV5-1 and TRBJ1-2, is KAGVTQTPRYLIKTRGQQVTLSCSPISGHRSVSWYQQTPGQGLQFLFEYFSETQRNKGNFPGRFSGRQFSNSRSEMNVSTLELGDSALYLCASSPIRQAARGYTFGSGTRLTVV.

The chain uses TRBV29-1 and TRBJ1-3; tentative D call: TRBD1 (5 bases). CDR1 is SQVTM and CDR2 is ANQGSEA in the germline V gene. V dropped 1 base and J dropped 5 bases, with 15 bases sitting between them. The CDR3 spans 15 residues. CDR3 residues: CSVEGEAGRRNTIYF. In nucleotides, the CDR3 is TGCAGCGTTGAAGGGGAAGCAGGGAGGCGAAACACCATATATTTT.

The V gene is TRBV5-1, the J gene TRBJ2-2; tentatively, D is TRBD1 (6 bases). There are 13 residues in the CDR3. In germline, CDR1 is SGHRS, CDR2 YFSETQ. The germline V and J ends were trimmed by 3 bases and 6 bases, with 9 bases remaining between them. The CDR3 sequence: CASSSTGPGELFF. The CDR3 DNA is TGCGCCAGCAGCTCGACAGGCCCCGGGGAGCTGTTTTTT.

The J gene is TRBJ1-5, the V gene TRBV18; TRBD1 matches at 8 bases. Trimming removed 4 bases from V and 6 bases from J; junction bases left unmatched: 8. The CDR3 runs to 15 residues. CDR1 and CDR2 (germline): KGHSH, LQKENI. The CDR3 region is CASSRQGIDTQPQHF. CDR3 DNA sequence: TGTGCCAGCTCACGACAGGGGATAGATACTCAGCCCCAGCATTTT.

In the case of this clone: Its ends do not fully match the called genes, so a read error is possible. The chain joins TRBV3-1 (or the pseudogene TRBV3-2) to TRBJ1-1; D may be TRBD1 (5 bases). The germline V gene has CDR1 LGHDT and CDR2 YNNKEL (reference sequence). The CDR3 spans 12 residues. The CDR3 loop reads CASSQAFSGGVF. CDR3 DNA sequence: TGTGCCAGCAGCCAAGCCTTTTCGGGAGGGGTCTTT.

The chain combines TRBV18 with TRBJ2-7; 9 bases align to TRBD1. Germline CDR1 and CDR2: KGHSH and LQKENI. This CDR3 spans 14 amino acids. The ends lost 2 bases at V and 1 base at J; junction bases unmatched: 0. CDR3 protein: CASSPGTGSYEQYF. CDR3 coding DNA: TGTGCCAGCTCACCAGGGACAGGGTCCTACGAGCAGTACTTC.